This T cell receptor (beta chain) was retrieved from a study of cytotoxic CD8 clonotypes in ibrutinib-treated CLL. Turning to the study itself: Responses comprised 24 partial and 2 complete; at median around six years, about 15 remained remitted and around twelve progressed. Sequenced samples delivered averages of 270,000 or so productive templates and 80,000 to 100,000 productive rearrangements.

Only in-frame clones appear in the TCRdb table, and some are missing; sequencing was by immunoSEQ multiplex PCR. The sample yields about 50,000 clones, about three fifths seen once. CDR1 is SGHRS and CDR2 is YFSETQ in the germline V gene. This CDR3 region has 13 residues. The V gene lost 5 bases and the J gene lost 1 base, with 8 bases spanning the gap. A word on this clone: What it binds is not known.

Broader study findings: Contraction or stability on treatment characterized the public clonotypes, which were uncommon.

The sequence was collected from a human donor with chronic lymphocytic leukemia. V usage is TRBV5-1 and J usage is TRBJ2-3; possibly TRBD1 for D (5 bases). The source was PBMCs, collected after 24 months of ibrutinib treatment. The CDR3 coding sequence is TGCGCCAGCAGTTGGGGCCGCACAGATACGCAGTATTTT. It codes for CASSWGRTDTQYF.